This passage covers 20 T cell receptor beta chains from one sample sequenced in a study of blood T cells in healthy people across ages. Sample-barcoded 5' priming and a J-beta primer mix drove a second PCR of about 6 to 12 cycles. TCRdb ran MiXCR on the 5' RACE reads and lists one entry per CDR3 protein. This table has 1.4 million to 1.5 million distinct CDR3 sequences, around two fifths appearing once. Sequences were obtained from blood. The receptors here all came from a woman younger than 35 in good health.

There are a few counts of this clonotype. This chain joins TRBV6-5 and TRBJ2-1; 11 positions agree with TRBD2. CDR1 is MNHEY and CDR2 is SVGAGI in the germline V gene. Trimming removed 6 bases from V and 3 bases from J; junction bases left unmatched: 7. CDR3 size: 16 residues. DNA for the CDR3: TGTGCCAGCAGAGGACTAGCGGGTACTAACTACAATGAGCAGTTCTTC. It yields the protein CASRGLAGTNYNEQFF.

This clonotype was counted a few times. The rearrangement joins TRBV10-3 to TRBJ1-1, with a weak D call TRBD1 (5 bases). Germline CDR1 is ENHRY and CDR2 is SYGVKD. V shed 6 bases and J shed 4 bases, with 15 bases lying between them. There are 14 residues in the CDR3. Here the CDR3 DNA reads TGTGCCATCAGCTTCGATAAGGGGCCCACTGAAGCTTTCTTT. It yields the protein CAISFDKGPTEAFF.

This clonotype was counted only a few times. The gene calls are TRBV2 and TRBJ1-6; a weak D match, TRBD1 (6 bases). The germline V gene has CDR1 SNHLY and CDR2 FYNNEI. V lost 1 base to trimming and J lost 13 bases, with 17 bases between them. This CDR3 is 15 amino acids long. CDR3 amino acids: CASSEGGPGGAPLHF. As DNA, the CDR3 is TGTGCCAGCAGTGAAGGAGGGCCGGGGGGCGCGCCCCTCCACTTT.

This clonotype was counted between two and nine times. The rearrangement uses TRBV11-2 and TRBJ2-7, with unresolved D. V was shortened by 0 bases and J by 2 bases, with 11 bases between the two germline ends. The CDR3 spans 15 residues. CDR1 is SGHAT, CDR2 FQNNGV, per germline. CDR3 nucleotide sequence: TGTGCCAGCAGCTTAGAATCACGGGCAACCTACGAGCAGTACTTC. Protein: CASSLESRATYEQYF.

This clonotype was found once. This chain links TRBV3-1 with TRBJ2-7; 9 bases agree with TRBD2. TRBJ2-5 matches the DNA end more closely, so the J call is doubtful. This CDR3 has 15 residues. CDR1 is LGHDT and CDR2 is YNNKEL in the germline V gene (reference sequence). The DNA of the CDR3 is TGTGCCAGCAGCCAACTTAGCGGGGGAGGAGAGACCCAGTACTTC. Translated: CASSQLSGGGETQYF.

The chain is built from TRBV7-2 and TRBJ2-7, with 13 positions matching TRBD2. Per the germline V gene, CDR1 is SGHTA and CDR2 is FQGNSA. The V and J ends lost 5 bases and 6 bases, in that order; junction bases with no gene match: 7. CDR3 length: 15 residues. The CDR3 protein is CASSTELAGGLEQYF. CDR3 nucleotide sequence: TGTGCCAGCAGCACCGAACTAGCGGGAGGGCTCGAGCAGTACTTC.

CDR3 in DNA: TGTGCCAGCAGCGAAGACAGGGGCGGGAACACTGAAGCTTTCTTT. Encoded protein: CASSEDRGGNTEAFF. The chain employs TRBV9 and TRBJ1-1; TRBD1 matches at 8 bases. The CDR3 contains 15 residues. Per the germline V gene, CDR1 is SGDLS and CDR2 is YYNGEE. J gave up 1 base and V 3 bases, and 5 bases lay outside the gene matches.

This CDR3 reads CSARGASAGDGDTQYF. DNA for the CDR3: TGCAGTGCTAGGGGGGCTAGCGCAGGTGATGGGGATACGCAGTATTTT. The rearrangement links TRBV20-1 to TRBJ2-3, with D perhaps being TRBD1 or TRBD2 (6 bases each). V gave up 3 bases and J gave up 6 bases, with 22 bases separating them. CDR3 length: 16 residues. The germline CDR1 and CDR2 sequences are DFQATT and SNEGSKA (reference sequence).

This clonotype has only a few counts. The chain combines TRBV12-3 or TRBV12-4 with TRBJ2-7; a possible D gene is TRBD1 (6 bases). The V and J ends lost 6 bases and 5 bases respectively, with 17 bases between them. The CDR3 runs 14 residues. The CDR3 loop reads CASRPTGNVDEQYF. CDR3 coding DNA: TGTGCCAGCAGACCCACAGGGAATGTCGACGAGCAGTACTTC.

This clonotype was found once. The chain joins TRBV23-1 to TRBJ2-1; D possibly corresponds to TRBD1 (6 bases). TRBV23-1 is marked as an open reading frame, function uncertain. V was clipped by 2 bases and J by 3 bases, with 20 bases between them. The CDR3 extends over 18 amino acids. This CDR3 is CASSQRDPPGAHYNEQFF. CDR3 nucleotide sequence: TGCGCCAGCAGTCAACGCGACCCCCCAGGGGCTCACTACAATGAGCAGTTCTTC.

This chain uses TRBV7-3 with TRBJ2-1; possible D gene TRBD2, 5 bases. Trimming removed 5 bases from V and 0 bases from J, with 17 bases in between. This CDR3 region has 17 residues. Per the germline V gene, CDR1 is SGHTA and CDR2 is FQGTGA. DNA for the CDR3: TGTGCCAGCAGCCCCCTATCTAGCCTTAGCTCCTACAATGAGCAGTTCTTC. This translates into CASSPLSSLSSYNEQFF.

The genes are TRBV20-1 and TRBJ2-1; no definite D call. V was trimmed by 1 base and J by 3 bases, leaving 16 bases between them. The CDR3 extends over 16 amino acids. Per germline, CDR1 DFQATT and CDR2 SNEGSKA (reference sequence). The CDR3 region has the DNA TGCAGTGCTAGAGGGCCGGGCGAGGTATTCTACAATGAGCAGTTCTTC. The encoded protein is CSARGPGEVFYNEQFF.

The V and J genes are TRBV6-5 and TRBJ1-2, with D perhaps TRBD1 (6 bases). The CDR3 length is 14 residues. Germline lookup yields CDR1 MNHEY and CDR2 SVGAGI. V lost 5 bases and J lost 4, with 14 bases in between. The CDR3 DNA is TGTGCCAGCAGTCAGGACAGCGTTATCTATGGCTACACCTTC. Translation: CASSQDSVIYGYTF.

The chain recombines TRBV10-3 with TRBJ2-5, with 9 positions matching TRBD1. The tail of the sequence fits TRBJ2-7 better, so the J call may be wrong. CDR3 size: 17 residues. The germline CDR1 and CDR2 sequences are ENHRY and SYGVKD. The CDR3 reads CAISQGQGSTVAHEQYF. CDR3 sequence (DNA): TGTGCCATCAGCCAAGGACAGGGGAGTACTGTGGCCCACGAGCAGTACTTC.

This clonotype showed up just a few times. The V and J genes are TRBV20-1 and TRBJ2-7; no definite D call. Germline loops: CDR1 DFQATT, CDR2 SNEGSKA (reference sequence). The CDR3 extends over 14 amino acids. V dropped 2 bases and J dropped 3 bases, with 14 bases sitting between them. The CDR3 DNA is TGCAGTGCTAGACTAAGGAGCCCCTTCTACGAGCAGTACTTC. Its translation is CSARLRSPFYEQYF.

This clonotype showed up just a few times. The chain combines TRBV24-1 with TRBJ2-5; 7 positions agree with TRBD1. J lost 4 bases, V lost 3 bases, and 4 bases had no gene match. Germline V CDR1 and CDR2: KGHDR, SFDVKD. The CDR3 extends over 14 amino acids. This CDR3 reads CATSDPNRGETQYF. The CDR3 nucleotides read TGTGCCACCAGTGATCCAAACAGGGGAGAGACCCAGTACTTC.

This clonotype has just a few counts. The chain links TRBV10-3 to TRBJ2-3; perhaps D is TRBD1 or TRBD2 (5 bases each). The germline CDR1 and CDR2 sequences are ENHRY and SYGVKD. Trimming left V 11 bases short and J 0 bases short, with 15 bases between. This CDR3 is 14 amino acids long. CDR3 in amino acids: CAANRGASTDTQYF. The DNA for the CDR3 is TGTGCCGCAAATCGAGGGGCTAGCACAGATACGCAGTATTTT.

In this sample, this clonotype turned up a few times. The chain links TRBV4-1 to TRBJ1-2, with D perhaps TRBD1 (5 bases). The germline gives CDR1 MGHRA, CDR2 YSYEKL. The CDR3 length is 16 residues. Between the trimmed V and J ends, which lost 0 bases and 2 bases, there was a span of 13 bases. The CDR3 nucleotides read TGCGCCAGCAGCCAAGATAATCTGGGGGGGAACTATGGCTACACCTTC. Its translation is CASSQDNLGGNYGYTF.

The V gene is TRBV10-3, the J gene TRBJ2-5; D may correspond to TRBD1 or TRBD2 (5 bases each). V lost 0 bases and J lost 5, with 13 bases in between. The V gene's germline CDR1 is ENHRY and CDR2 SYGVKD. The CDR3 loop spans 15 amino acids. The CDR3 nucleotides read TGTGCCATCAGTGAGTCAAGGGGAGTGGAGGAGACCCAGTACTTC. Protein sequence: CAISESRGVEETQYF.

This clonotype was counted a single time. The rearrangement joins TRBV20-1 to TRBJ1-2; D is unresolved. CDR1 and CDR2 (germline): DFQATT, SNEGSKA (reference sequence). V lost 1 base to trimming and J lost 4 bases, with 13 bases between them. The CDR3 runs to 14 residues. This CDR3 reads CSARVQLISYGYTF. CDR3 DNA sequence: TGCAGTGCTAGAGTACAGCTTATTTCCTATGGCTACACCTTC.